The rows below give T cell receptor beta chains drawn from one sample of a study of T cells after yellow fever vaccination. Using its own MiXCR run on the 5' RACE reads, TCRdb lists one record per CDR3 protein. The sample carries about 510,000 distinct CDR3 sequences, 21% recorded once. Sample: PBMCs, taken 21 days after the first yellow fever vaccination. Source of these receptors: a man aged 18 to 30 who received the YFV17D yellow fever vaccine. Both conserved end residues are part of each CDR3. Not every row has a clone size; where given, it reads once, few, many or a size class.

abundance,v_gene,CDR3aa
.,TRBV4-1,CASSQVWDSPGTGELFF
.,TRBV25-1,CASSEGHSQETQYF
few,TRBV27,CASSRSGDSYEQYF
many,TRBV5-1,CASSLARGEAFF
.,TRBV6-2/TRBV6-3,CASRTGGVGANVLTF
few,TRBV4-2,CASSQDRDRGPQDTEAFF
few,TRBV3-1,CASSQGATILYYTQYF
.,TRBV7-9,CASNDNRGETQYF
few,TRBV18,CASSPPSRGGTDTQYF
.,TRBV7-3,CASSSTGSGGYTF
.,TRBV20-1,CSAATATYNSPLHF
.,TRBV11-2,CASSFGTAEAFF
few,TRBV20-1,CSAGDSISGNTIYF
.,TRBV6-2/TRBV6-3,CASSYSSGTGEETQYF
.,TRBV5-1,CASSLSGVGAEAFF
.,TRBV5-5,CASRIATWAFTGELFF
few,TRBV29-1,CSVGEGWTDTQYF
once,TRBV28,CASSLRVRNYGYTF
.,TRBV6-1,CAHGRGIGQPQHF
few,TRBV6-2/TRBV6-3,CASSYSAGDSGARTDTQYF
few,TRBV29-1,CSVVGRSGLNEQYF
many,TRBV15,CATSRDEEENIQYF
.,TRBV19,CASSIRQGGWEQFF